This is a list of T cell receptor beta chains from one sample in a study of low-dose radiotherapy and immunotherapy resistance in tumors. TCRdb re-called the reads through MiXCR, storing one row per CDR3 protein. The sample shows tens of thousands of distinct CDR3 sequences, about a fifth of them seen only once. Sequencing was performed on PBMCs, taken after low-dose radiotherapy plus immunotherapy. The receptors derive from a female donor with ovarian cancer. Each CDR3 is given with its conserved first and last residue. A D gene is named only where the DNA matches it firmly. Size is omitted from some rows. Given values are once, few, many or a class for expanded clones.

clone size: many; D gene: -; V gene: TRBV3-1; J gene: TRBJ2-1; CDR3 protein: CASSQLTGGPYNEQFF; CDR3 DNA: TGTGCCAGCAGCCAATTAACTGGGGGGCCCTACAATGAGCAGTTCTTC
clone size: once; D gene: -; V gene: TRBV2; J gene: TRBJ2-7; CDR3 protein: CASSPNGLPSYEQYF; CDR3 DNA: TGTGCCAGCAGTCCCAATGGACTACCCTCCTACGAGCAGTACTTC
clone size: many; D gene: -; V gene: TRBV14; J gene: TRBJ2-7; CDR3 protein: CASSQAGQGGEQYF; CDR3 DNA: TGTGCCAGCAGCCAAGCTGGGCAGGGGGGCGAGCAGTACTTC
clone size: many; D gene: -; V gene: TRBV6-1; J gene: TRBJ2-1; CDR3 protein: CASSAPRNQGNEQFF; CDR3 DNA: TGTGCCAGCAGTGCCCCCCGCAACCAGGGCAATGAGCAGTTCTTC
clone size: many; D gene: -; V gene: TRBV7-2; J gene: TRBJ2-3; CDR3 protein: CASSTRGSTDTQYF; CDR3 DNA: TGTGCCAGCAGCACCCGCGGGAGCACAGATACGCAGTATTTT
clone size: medium-sized; D gene: -; V gene: TRBV6-6; J gene: TRBJ1-3; CDR3 protein: CASNLQGSSGNTIYF; CDR3 DNA: TGTGCCAGCAACCTTCAGGGGAGCTCTGGAAACACCATATATTTT
clone size: many; D gene: -; V gene: TRBV19; J gene: TRBJ2-7; CDR3 protein: CASSIGPYSNSREQYF; CDR3 DNA: TGTGCCAGTAGTATAGGCCCATATTCCAATTCGAGGGAGCAGTACTTC
clone size: many; D gene: -; V gene: TRBV12-3/TRBV12-4; J gene: TRBJ1-2; CDR3 protein: CASSLLAGDGYTF; CDR3 DNA: TGTGCCAGCAGTTTATTGGCAGGGGATGGCTACACCTTC
clone size: many; D gene: TRBD1; V gene: TRBV29-1; J gene: TRBJ1-1; CDR3 protein: CSVESRDRGPSEAFF; CDR3 DNA: TGCAGCGTGGAAAGCAGGGACAGGGGGCCGAGTGAAGCTTTCTTT
clone size: -; D gene: TRBD2; V gene: TRBV12-3/TRBV12-4; J gene: TRBJ2-1; CDR3 protein: CASSSRAFIAGGENEQFF; CDR3 DNA: TGTGCCAGCAGTTCCAGGGCCTTTATAGCGGGAGGTGAAAATGAGCAGTTCTTC
clone size: -; D gene: -; V gene: TRBV6-6; J gene: TRBJ2-1; CDR3 protein: CASSLIRDLNEQFF; CDR3 DNA: TGTGCCAGCAGCCTCATCCGGGACCTCAATGAGCAGTTCTTC
clone size: many; D gene: -; V gene: TRBV2; J gene: TRBJ2-1; CDR3 protein: CASSDGPGTYNEQFF; CDR3 DNA: TGTGCCAGCAGTGACGGGCCAGGGACCTACAATGAGCAGTTCTTC
clone size: many; D gene: -; V gene: TRBV19; J gene: TRBJ1-1; CDR3 protein: CASSPGLGTEAFF; CDR3 DNA: TGTGCCAGTAGTCCCGGGTTGGGCACTGAAGCTTTCTTT
clone size: many; D gene: -; V gene: TRBV7-2; J gene: TRBJ1-2; CDR3 protein: CASSFLPTGTYGYTF; CDR3 DNA: TGTGCCAGCAGCTTCCTCCCTACAGGGACCTATGGCTACACCTTC
clone size: many; D gene: TRBD2; V gene: TRBV7-6; J gene: TRBJ2-5; CDR3 protein: CASSLSPGGQETQYF; CDR3 DNA: TGTGCCAGCAGCTTAAGTCCGGGGGGTCAAGAGACCCAGTACTTC
clone size: many; D gene: -; V gene: TRBV18; J gene: TRBJ1-1; CDR3 protein: CASSPQGGTEAFF; CDR3 DNA: TGTGCCAGCTCACCACAGGGTGGCACTGAAGCTTTCTTT
clone size: many; D gene: -; V gene: TRBV2; J gene: TRBJ1-2; CDR3 protein: CASRSQAREGYTF; CDR3 DNA: TGTGCCAGCAGGTCGCAGGCGAGAGAAGGCTACACCTTC
clone size: many; D gene: -; V gene: TRBV10-3; J gene: TRBJ1-5; CDR3 protein: CAISESWGVNSNQPQHF; CDR3 DNA: TGTGCCATCAGTGAGTCCTGGGGGGTGAATAGCAATCAGCCCCAGCATTTT
clone size: -; D gene: -; V gene: TRBV28; J gene: TRBJ2-5; CDR3 protein: CATRRGAETQYF; CDR3 DNA: TGTGCCACGCGCCGGGGGGCCGAGACCCAGTACTTC
clone size: many; D gene: -; V gene: TRBV7-3; J gene: TRBJ2-3; CDR3 protein: CASSFTGDPSGQYF; CDR3 DNA: TGTGCCAGCAGCTTTACGGGAGACCCTTCTGGGCAGTATTTT
clone size: many; D gene: -; V gene: TRBV19; J gene: TRBJ1-3; CDR3 protein: CASSQASGNTIYF; CDR3 DNA: TGTGCCAGTAGCCAAGCCTCTGGAAACACCATATATTTT
clone size: many; D gene: -; V gene: TRBV6-1; J gene: TRBJ2-1; CDR3 protein: CASSELEQFF; CDR3 DNA: TGTGCCAGCAGTGAACTTGAGCAGTTCTTC
clone size: many; D gene: -; V gene: TRBV28; J gene: TRBJ2-7; CDR3 protein: CASSKGAALLYEQYF; CDR3 DNA: TGTGCCAGCAGTAAAGGAGCCGCACTACTCTACGAGCAGTACTTC
clone size: -; D gene: -; V gene: TRBV5-1; J gene: TRBJ1-2; CDR3 protein: CASSSGSQGNYGYTF; CDR3 DNA: TGCGCCAGCAGCTCCGGGTCGCAAGGAAACTATGGCTACACCTTC
clone size: many; D gene: TRBD2; V gene: TRBV20-1; J gene: TRBJ2-3; CDR3 protein: CSARELAGHTDTQYF; CDR3 DNA: TGCAGTGCTAGAGAACTAGCGGGGCACACAGATACGCAGTATTTT
clone size: medium-sized; D gene: -; V gene: TRBV24-1; J gene: TRBJ2-5; CDR3 protein: CATSDLRFGETQYF; CDR3 DNA: TGTGCCACCAGTGACTTGAGGTTTGGGGAGACCCAGTACTTC
clone size: -; D gene: TRBD1; V gene: TRBV28; J gene: TRBJ2-7; CDR3 protein: CATQPGQSYEQYF; CDR3 DNA: TGTGCCACTCAACCGGGACAGAGCTACGAGCAGTACTTC
clone size: few; D gene: TRBD1; V gene: TRBV5-1; J gene: TRBJ2-2; CDR3 protein: CASSLWGQGTTGELFF; CDR3 DNA: TGCGCCAGCAGCTTGTGGGGACAGGGTACCACCGGGGAGCTGTTTTTT
clone size: many; D gene: TRBD1; V gene: TRBV4-1; J gene: TRBJ2-6; CDR3 protein: CASSPGQASSGANVLTF; CDR3 DNA: TGCGCCAGCAGCCCCGGACAGGCTAGCTCTGGGGCCAACGTCCTGACTTTC
clone size: many; D gene: -; V gene: TRBV12-3/TRBV12-4; J gene: TRBJ2-1; CDR3 protein: CASRGLAGDEQFF; CDR3 DNA: TGTGCCAGCAGGGGCCTGGCAGGGGATGAGCAGTTCTTC
clone size: many; D gene: -; V gene: TRBV2; J gene: TRBJ2-1; CDR3 protein: CASSIGGGSYNEQFF; CDR3 DNA: TGTGCCAGCAGTATCGGTGGAGGGTCCTACAATGAGCAGTTCTTC
clone size: many; D gene: -; V gene: TRBV13; J gene: TRBJ2-7; CDR3 protein: CASSLEASSKPYEQYF; CDR3 DNA: TGTGCCAGCAGCTTAGAGGCCAGCTCAAAACCCTACGAGCAGTACTTC
clone size: many; D gene: -; V gene: TRBV2; J gene: TRBJ2-4; CDR3 protein: CASSDLVALAKNIQYF; CDR3 DNA: TGTGCCAGCAGTGATTTGGTCGCCTTAGCCAAAAACATTCAGTACTTC
clone size: many; D gene: TRBD2; V gene: TRBV23-1; J gene: TRBJ2-7; CDR3 protein: CASRPKWGRALGEQYF; CDR3 DNA: TGCGCCAGCAGACCGAAGTGGGGGAGGGCCCTCGGCGAGCAGTACTTC
clone size: many; D gene: -; V gene: TRBV6-5; J gene: TRBJ2-1; CDR3 protein: CASSYSFHLNSYNEQFF; CDR3 DNA: TGTGCCAGCAGTTACTCGTTCCACCTCAACTCCTACAATGAGCAGTTCTTC
clone size: few; D gene: -; V gene: TRBV6-8; J gene: TRBJ1-4; CDR3 protein: CASTDAVLGEKLFF; CDR3 DNA: TGTGCCAGCACCGATGCAGTTTTGGGTGAAAAACTGTTTTTT
clone size: many; D gene: -; V gene: TRBV19; J gene: TRBJ2-7; CDR3 protein: CATKVSGIAGYEQYF; CDR3 DNA: TGTGCCACCAAAGTCTCAGGGATTGCGGGCTACGAGCAGTACTTC
clone size: -; D gene: -; V gene: TRBV28; J gene: TRBJ2-4; CDR3 protein: CASTLSGIQYF; CDR3 DNA: TGTGCCAGCACCCTCTCGGGCATTCAGTACTTC
clone size: -; D gene: TRBD1; V gene: TRBV18; J gene: TRBJ2-1; CDR3 protein: CASSPPGTGNEQFF; CDR3 DNA: TGTGCCAGCTCACCGCCCGGGACAGGGAATGAGCAGTTCTTC
clone size: many; D gene: -; V gene: TRBV4-2; J gene: TRBJ2-4; CDR3 protein: CASSQDQEGKNIQYF; CDR3 DNA: TGTGCCAGCAGCCAAGATCAGGAGGGGAAAAACATTCAGTACTTC
clone size: many; D gene: TRBD2; V gene: TRBV30; J gene: TRBJ2-2; CDR3 protein: CAWSVFSGVFGELFF; CDR3 DNA: TGTGCCTGGAGTGTATTTAGCGGGGTGTTCGGGGAGCTGTTTTTT
clone size: many; D gene: TRBD1; V gene: TRBV30; J gene: TRBJ1-3; CDR3 protein: CAWSDRGISGNTIYF; CDR3 DNA: TGTGCCTGGAGCGACAGGGGAATCTCTGGAAACACCATATATTTT
clone size: many; D gene: TRBD1; V gene: TRBV20-1; J gene: TRBJ1-2; CDR3 protein: CSARDGTGNLYGYTF; CDR3 DNA: TGCAGTGCTAGAGATGGGACAGGGAATCTCTATGGCTACACCTTC
clone size: many; D gene: TRBD2; V gene: TRBV7-2; J gene: TRBJ2-7; CDR3 protein: CASSLQSGGTSYEQYF; CDR3 DNA: TGTGCCAGCAGCCTTCAAAGCGGGGGTACCTCCTACGAGCAGTACTTC
clone size: medium-sized; D gene: TRBD1; V gene: TRBV5-4; J gene: TRBJ1-5; CDR3 protein: CASSPDRGQPQHF; CDR3 DNA: TGTGCCAGCAGCCCGGACAGGGGCCAGCCCCAGCATTTT